This TCR beta chain was sequenced in a study of T cell changes during pregnancy in multiple sclerosis (dated by TCRdb to between 2019 and 2020). General notes on the study: The study looked at changes in the T cell repertoire across pregnancy in women with multiple sclerosis.

Regarding this clone: This clone's antigen is unknown. No much larger clone is present one base from it, and per-base qualities are unavailable.

The library was obtained by the immunoSEQ multiplex PCR assay. Held by TCRdb, this immuneACCESS table contains in-frame sequences only and omits some clones. Under half of the omission traces to an unresolved V gene where checked; the cause of the rest is unknown. For this sample there are 58,000 or so clones; roughly 91% appear just once. The top ten clonotypes cover less than 0.6% of the sample. The sample here was CD4+ T cells from peripheral blood mononuclear cells, taken in the third trimester of pregnancy. The origin of this receptor is a female donor with multiple sclerosis, enrolled in a pregnancy study.

CDR3 region: CASSEGAVANQPQHF. The nucleotides are TGTGCCAGCAGTGAAGGGGCAGTTGCCAATCAGCCCCAGCATTTT. Recombination connected TRBV6-1 to TRBJ1-5; no D gene can be assigned with confidence. V loses 1 base, J loses 3 bases, and the germline ends lie 10 bases apart. CDR1 and CDR2 (MNHNS, SASEGT) derive from the germline V gene. From cysteine to phenylalanine, the CDR3 is 15 amino acids long. Only the CDR3 region is kept as DNA, spanning 45 bases read in frame from base 1.